This TCR beta chain came from a study of graft-versus-host responses after intestinal transplantation. Study-wide findings and caveats: GvH clonotypes were identified within recipient marrow, with a subset emerging first in ileum or blood. Early HvG declines after transplant were associated with peak circulating GvH clone levels.

By share, this clone counts as large (0.1 to 1%). Plates contained about 200,000 CFSE-labeled responder cells and about 200,000 irradiated, violet-dye-labeled stimulator cells. CD4 and CD8 responders that proliferated in the reaction were FACS-sorted. The protocol was immunoSEQ multiplex PCR, while the TCRdb copy is restricted to in-frame clones and leaves out a portion. The sample shows over 3,000 clones, 40% to 45% of them seen only once. The germline V gene has CDR1 MNHEY and CDR2 SMNVEV (reference sequence). CDR3 length: 15 residues. J was trimmed by 7 bases and V by 5 bases; bases with no gene match: 13.

This TCR came from a human patient who was an organ donor for intestinal transplantation. Sequencing used alloreactive CD8+ T cells from a mixed lymphocyte reaction culture, obtained before transplantation. As to subset: CFSE-low proliferating T cells sorted from roughly 6-day pre-transplant mixed lymphocyte reaction (GvH or HvG direction). The gene calls are TRBV27 and TRBJ2-7, with 8 bases matching TRBD2. The CDR3 nucleotides are TGTGCCAGCAGTCCAATGGACGGGGGGGGGAGTGAGCAGTACTTC. Amino acid sequence: CASSPMDGGGSEQYF.